A single sample is the source of the 20 T cell receptor beta chains below, sequenced in a study of beta chain features in type 1 diabetes. Points from the study as a whole: In all four CD4+ subsets, TCRB CDR3 length was significantly, moderately reduced in type 1 diabetes.

These receptors' targets are unknown. As every portion of the isolated RNA was reverse transcribed, the sequencing read expressed TCRB transcripts. Profiled with immunoSEQ multiplex PCR; TCRdb holds only in-frame clones, not every one. The sample lists nearly 350,000 clones, roughly 8.8% seen once, with about 1% in the top ten. The sequenced sample consisted of central memory CD4+ T cells from blood. These receptors came from a man aged 30-40 years with type 1 diabetes.

In its sample, this clone was seen a few times. This chain joins TRBV29-1 and TRBJ2-5; 13 nucleotides match TRBD2. The CDR3 contains 17 residues. Germline CDR1 reads SQVTM; CDR2 reads ANQGSEA. The J segment lost 1 base and the V segment lost 0 bases, leaving 5 bases of the junction unmatched. The CDR3 DNA reads as TGCAGCGTTGAAGATGGACTAGCGGGGGATTTCCAAGAGACCCAGTACTTC. Protein: CSVEDGLAGDFQETQYF.

This clone turned up a few times. The rearrangement uses TRBV18 and TRBJ1-1; no definite D call. Germline V gene sequence: CDR1 KGHSH, CDR2 LQKENI. V was cut by 4 bases and J by 1 base, with 7 bases left in between. CDR3 size: 13 residues. The CDR3 region has the DNA TGTGCCAGCTCACGGAAGGAGAACACTGAAGCTTTCTTT. It codes for CASSRKENTEAFF.

In its sample, this clone was seen a few times. As DNA, the CDR3 is TGTGCCAGCAGCAACGCGAACACCGGGGAGCTGTTTTTT. The encoded protein is CASSNANTGELFF. The gene calls are TRBV11-2 and TRBJ2-2; D is unclear. V was trimmed by 5 bases and J by 0 bases, leaving 4 bases between them. CDR1 and CDR2 (germline): SGHAT, FQNNGV. The CDR3 spans 13 residues.

This clone was seen many times. DNA for the CDR3: TGTGCCATCGGTGGGGATACCTACGAGCAGTACTTC. It yields the protein CAIGGDTYEQYF. This chain connects TRBV10-3 to TRBJ2-7; no firm D call. The CDR3 is 12 residues long. V was cut by 8 bases and J by 2 bases, with 10 bases left in between. Per germline, CDR1 ENHRY and CDR2 SYGVKD.

Only a few counts were recorded for this clone. The gene calls are TRBV12-5 and TRBJ2-7; D is ambiguous. The CDR3 is 12 amino acids. From germline, CDR1 is LGHNT and CDR2 FRNRAP. Trimming shortened V by 5 bases and J by 3 bases, and 8 bases separated the two germline ends. The CDR3 DNA is TGTGCTAGTGGTAAGCAGAGCTACGAGCAGTACTTC. It specifies CASGKQSYEQYF. The variable domain in full, completed from reference TRBV12-5 and TRBJ2-7, reads DARVTQTPRHKVTEMGQEVTMRCQPILGHNTVFWYRQTMMQGLELLAYFRNRAPLDDSGMPKDRFSAEMPDATLATLKIQPSEPRDSAVYFCASGKQSYEQYFGPGTRLTVT.

The chain links TRBV5-6 to TRBJ1-2; TRBD1 is a possible D gene (5 bases). This CDR3 has 13 residues. V lost 2 bases, J lost 4 bases, and 9 bases lay in between. Germline CDR1 and CDR2: SGHDT and YYEEEE. The CDR3 coding sequence is TGTGCCAGCAGCTTTCAGGGTAGCTATGGCTACACCTTC. Protein product: CASSFQGSYGYTF.

This clone was observed a few times. The rearrangement uses TRBV7-2 and TRBJ2-1; TRBD2 agrees at 7 bases. The CDR3 has 13 residues. J lost 10 bases, V lost 1 base, and 4 bases had no gene match. Per the germline V gene, CDR1 is SGHTA and CDR2 is FQGNSA. The CDR3 sequence is CASSLGKRDEQFF. Here the CDR3 DNA reads TGTGCCAGCAGCTTAGGAAAGCGGGACGAGCAGTTCTTC. Complete variable domain (other parts from reference TRBV7-2 and TRBJ2-1): GAGVSQSPSNKVTEKGKDVELRCDPISGHTALYWYRQSLGQGLEFLIYFQGNSAPDKSGLPSDRFSAERTGGSVSTLTIQRTQQEDSAVYLCASSLGKRDEQFFGPGTRLTVL.

The chain links TRBV4-3 to TRBJ2-1, with a possible D match to TRBD2 (6 bases). This CDR3 contains 17 residues. Germline V gene lookup returns CDR1 LGHNA and CDR2 YSLEER. Trimming shortened V by 0 bases and J by 0 bases, and 12 bases separated the two germline ends. CDR3 loop: CASSQDVAGSSYNEQFF. The CDR3 DNA reads as TGCGCCAGCAGCCAAGATGTGGCGGGGAGCTCCTACAATGAGCAGTTCTTC.

This clone was seen only a few times. The gene calls are TRBV5-1 and TRBJ2-5; 8 bases are shared with TRBD1. J lost 1 base, V lost 5 bases, and 10 bases had no gene match. Looked up from germline, CDR1 is SGHRS and CDR2 is YFSETQ. CDR3 size: 16 residues. The chain's CDR3 is CASRTGQGNIQETQYF. The CDR3 DNA sequence: TGCGCCAGCAGAACAGGACAGGGTAATATCCAAGAGACCCAGTACTTC.

This clone was seen a few times. The gene calls are TRBV2 and TRBJ1-2; 9 nucleotides align to TRBD1. The germline V gene has CDR1 SNHLY and CDR2 FYNNEI. The V segment lost 6 bases and the J segment 2 bases; nucleotides outside the gene matches: 7. CDR3 length equals 15 residues. The CDR3 nucleotides read TGTGCCAGCAGGGCGGACAGGGGCGGAAACTATGGCTACACCTTC. Protein product: CASRADRGGNYGYTF.

CDR3 loop: CASSTDRAQPQHF. The CDR3 DNA reads TGTGCCAGCAGCACGGACAGGGCTCAGCCCCAGCATTTT. This chain joins TRBV7-2 and TRBJ1-5; 8 bases map to TRBD1. Germline V gene data show CDR1 as SGHTA and CDR2 as FQGNSA. The length of the CDR3 is 13 residues. The trim removed 5 bases at V and 6 bases at J, leaving 3 bases unmatched. Full variable domain (outside the CDR3, taken from reference TRBV7-2 and TRBJ1-5): GAGVSQSPSNKVTEKGKDVELRCDPISGHTALYWYRQSLGQGLEFLIYFQGNSAPDKSGLPSDRFSAERTGGSVSTLTIQRTQQEDSAVYLCASSTDRAQPQHFGDGTRLSIL.

This rearrangement joins TRBV7-8 to TRBJ1-4; TRBD1 matches at 7 bases. Germline assignment: CDR1 SGHVS and CDR2 FQNEAQ. The CDR3 has 14 amino acids. The J segment lost 2 bases and the V segment lost 5 bases, leaving 2 bases of the junction unmatched. CDR3 loop: CASSRDSTNEKLFF. DNA for the CDR3: TGTGCCAGCAGCCGGGACAGTACTAATGAAAAACTGTTTTTT.

The rearrangement uses TRBV2 and TRBJ2-2; the D call may be TRBD1 or TRBD2 (7 bases each). Per the germline V gene, CDR1 is SNHLY and CDR2 is FYNNEI. The ends were cut back, 6 bases at V and 5 bases at J, with 16 bases in the middle. This CDR3 spans 15 amino acids. The CDR3 region has the DNA TGTGCCAGCAGGGAGACTAGCAGGGGGACCGGGGAGCTGTTTTTT. It yields the protein CASRETSRGTGELFF.

This clone was recorded once. This chain connects TRBV7-2 to TRBJ1-4; D not certain. V was clipped by 5 bases and J by 5 bases, with 9 bases between them. Germline CDR1 is SGHTA and CDR2 is FQGNSA. The CDR3 is made up of 13 amino acids. The CDR3 nucleotides are TGTGCCAGCAGCCCCAGAGGGAATGAAAAACTGTTTTTT. It codes for CASSPRGNEKLFF.

The chain links TRBV7-2 to TRBJ1-4, with TRBD1 matching 9 bases. In germline, CDR1 is SGHTA, CDR2 FQGNSA. V trimming: 5 bases; J trimming: 8 bases; junction bases outside the gene matches: 12. The CDR3 is made up of 16 amino acids. CDR3 sequence: CASSQQPGQGVEKLFF. The CDR3 coding sequence is TGTGCCAGCAGCCAACAACCGGGACAGGGAGTCGAAAAACTGTTTTTT.

Details on this clone: The same CDR3 arises from other DNA sequences in this sample as well. DNA of the CDR3: TGTGCCAGCAGCTTAGACCGCTATGGCTACACCTTC. Protein sequence: CASSLDRYGYTF. The genes are TRBV7-2 and TRBJ1-2; unclear D gene. Germline V CDR1 and CDR2: SGHTA, FQGNSA. Trimming left V 1 base short and J 4 bases short, with 4 bases between. The CDR3 sequence is 12 residues long.

This clone was picked up a small number of times. The rearrangement joins TRBV30 to TRBJ1-2, with D unclear. The CDR3 has 14 amino acids. CDR1 GTSNPN and CDR2 SVGIG come from the germline V gene (reference sequence). V lost 2 bases and J 6 bases, leaving 16 bases between the germline ends. The CDR3, as DNA: TGTGCCTGGAGTTTAGGGTTTCCAACCCATGGCTACACCTTC. Residues: CAWSLGFPTHGYTF. Based on the CDR3 plus reference TRBV30 and TRBJ1-2, the full variable domain is SQTIHQWPATLVQPVGSPLSLECTVEGTSNPNLYWYRQAAGRGLQLLFYSVGIGQISSEVPQNLSASRPQDRQFILSSKKLLLSDSGFYLCAWSLGFPTHGYTFGSGTRLTVV.

The chain joins TRBV5-1 to TRBJ2-1, with 8 bases fitting TRBD2. The CDR3 is 15 residues long. After removal of 0 bases from V and 6 bases from J, the junction contained 5 bases not matched to a gene. Per the germline V gene, CDR1 is SGHRS and CDR2 is YFSETQ. CDR3 in DNA: TGCGCCAGCAGCTTGGTACTAGCGGCCCGCAATGAGCAGTTCTTC. This encodes CASSLVLAARNEQFF.

The rearrangement joins TRBV6-1 to TRBJ2-2, with D uncertain. Per germline, CDR1 MNHNS and CDR2 SASEGT. This CDR3 has 14 amino acids. The V gene lost 1 base and the J gene lost 5 bases, with 8 bases spanning the gap. The DNA of the CDR3 is TGTGCCAGCAGTGAAGGATCAAGGACCGGGGAGCTGTTTTTT. This codes for CASSEGSRTGELFF.

This clone was detected only once. One junction end disagrees with the germline gene, perhaps due to a read error. The chain uses TRBV7-2 and TRBJ1-1, with TRBD1 as a possible D gene (5 bases). Per germline, CDR1 SGHTA and CDR2 FQGNSA. The CDR3 totals 13 residues. The CDR3 DNA sequence: TGTTCCAGTTCCAGGGAGTATAAGACTGAAGCTTTCTTT. Protein sequence: CSSSREYKTEAFF.